Given below is one TCR beta chain in context. Its antigen is as yet unknown. The CDR3 covers 14 residues. The V end was cut by 5 bases, the J end by 3 bases, with 11 bases between. TCRdb re-analysed the reads in MiXCR, keeping a single row per CDR3 protein. The sample records approximately 76,000 distinct CDR3 sequences, about 24% being singletons. These data are taken from a study of T cell repertoires in cytomegalovirus infection. Background on the study: Well-studied HLA-B-restricted CMV epitopes were used in the study alongside recently identified HLA-C-restricted ones. It was the public TCR beta signatures that indicated both CMV infection and matching HLA type.

Study-level findings and limits: In two of eight donors, the top clonotype was HLA-C-restricted CMV-specific. Totalled public TCR beta family frequency picked out people who carried CMV plus the relevant HLA.

The source of this sequence is a human donor in good health (CMV status not recorded). Some clones in this sample may be carry-over from other donors' samples. The chain combines TRBV12-3 or TRBV12-4 with TRBJ1-5; D gene unclear. Sequenced material: CD8+ T cells from cultured PBMCs, taken from culture after CMV antigen stimulation. The CDR3 coding sequence is TGTGCCAGCAGTCGTCCCAGAGACAATCAGCCCCAGCATTTT. Its protein is CASSRPRDNQPQHF.